Each of the 13 T cell receptor beta chains below was sequenced from the same sample in a study of T cells in Graves' hyperthyroidism and ophthalmopathy. Amplified TCR beta CDR3 regions derived from RNA transcripts. An initial round of RT-PCR targeting the TCR CDR3 relied on the HTBI primer set. Each CDR3 protein gets one entry after TCRdb re-called the multiplex PCR reads with MiXCR. The table lists about 360,000 distinct CDR3 sequences, roughly 13% of them singletons. The sample comprised blood. All receptors come from a woman between 18 and 29 years old with Graves' hyperthyroidism.

About this clonotype: Possible read error: a much larger clone is one base away. The chain recombines TRBV6-2 or TRBV6-3 with TRBJ1-1; no clear D. The germline gives CDR1 MNHEY, CDR2 SVGEGT. The CDR3 contains 11 residues. V was cut by 5 bases and J by 11 bases, with 12 bases left in between. In DNA, the CDR3 is TGTGCCAGCAGTAACGGGAGACCGGCTTTCTTT. It is translated as CASSNGRPAFF.

This clonotype occurred many times. V usage is TRBV24-1 and J usage is TRBJ2-1; unclear D gene. From germline, CDR1 is KGHDR and CDR2 SFDVKD. The CDR3 length is 15 residues. V lost 0 bases and J lost 1, with 6 bases in between. The CDR3 sequence is CATSDLQFSYNEQFF. The CDR3 DNA reads TGTGCCACCAGTGATTTGCAATTTTCCTACAATGAGCAGTTCTTC.

This clonotype was recorded at least ten times. V and J are TRBV2 and TRBJ1-2; D not certain. Trimming shortened V by 3 bases and J by 4 bases, and 9 bases separated the two germline ends. CDR1 SNHLY and CDR2 FYNNEI come from the germline V gene. The CDR3 is 13 residues long. CDR3 sequence: CASSDPIIYGYTF. CDR3 nucleotides: TGTGCCAGCAGTGACCCTATCATCTATGGCTACACCTTC. The whole variable domain, remainder taken from reference TRBV2 and TRBJ1-2, is EPEVTQTPSHQVTQMGQEVILRCVPISNHLYFYWYRQILGQKVEFLVSFYNNEISEKSEIFDDQFSVERPDGSNFTLKIRSTKLEDSAMYFCASSDPIIYGYTFGSGTRLTVV.

This chain joins TRBV6-5 and TRBJ1-2; D might be TRBD1 (6 bases). Germline V gene sequence: CDR1 MNHEY, CDR2 SVGAGI. V was shortened by 0 bases and J by 8 bases, with 16 bases between the two germline ends. The CDR3 runs to 15 residues. The CDR3: CASSYSPDRPYGYTF. The CDR3 nucleotides are TGTGCCAGCAGTTACTCCCCCGACAGGCCATACGGCTACACCTTC.

This clonotype was counted at least ten times. The chain recombines TRBV5-1 with TRBJ2-4; D is possibly TRBD1 or TRBD2 (6 bases each). Germline CDR1 and CDR2: SGHRS and YFSETQ. This CDR3 has 14 residues. Trimming pared 4 bases from V and 8 bases from J, leaving 16 bases between. The CDR3 region has the DNA TGCGCCAGCAGCCAGGAGGGGGTAAAGGACATTCAGTACTTC. It specifies CASSQEGVKDIQYF.

This clonotype has a count of ten or more. The V call is TRBV5-1, the J call TRBJ1-3, with 7 bases that match TRBD1. The CDR3 covers 16 residues. Trimming removed 3 bases from V and 1 base from J; junction bases left unmatched: 7. Germline lookup yields CDR1 SGHRS and CDR2 YFSETQ. The DNA of the CDR3 is TGCGCCAGCAGCTCGACTTACAGGGGATCTGGAAACACCATATATTTT. It yields the protein CASSSTYRGSGNTIYF.

This clonotype occurred many times. V usage is TRBV7-2 and J usage is TRBJ2-2; no clear D gene. The germline gives CDR1 SGHTA, CDR2 FQGNSA. V gave up 5 bases and J gave up 0 bases, with 10 bases separating them. CDR3 length: 15 residues. CDR3 nucleotide sequence: TGTGCCAGCAGCCGGGTGGCATCGAACACCGGGGAGCTGTTTTTT. It specifies CASSRVASNTGELFF.

This clonotype was picked up a small number of times. This may be a read error, as it is one base from a much larger clone. The J gene is TRBJ1-4, the V gene TRBV27; 9 nucleotides agree with TRBD1. Germline V gene data show CDR1 as MNHEY and CDR2 as SMNVEV (reference sequence). The CDR3 runs 13 residues. As DNA, the CDR3 is TGTACCAGCAAGGGACAGGGAAATGAAAAACTGTTTTTT. This codes for CTSKGQGNEKLFF.

This clonotype was observed a few times. The rearrangement uses TRBV6-1 and TRBJ2-1; TRBD1 agrees at 9 bases. The CDR3 is 16 amino acids. Germline CDR1 and CDR2: MNHNS and SASEGT. V gave up 5 bases and J gave up 7 bases; unmatched junction bases: 12. The CDR3 loop reads CASSSWGTGKTNEQFF. The CDR3 DNA reads as TGTGCCAGCAGTTCCTGGGGGACAGGGAAGACGAATGAGCAGTTCTTC.

The table lists this clonotype with many counts. The chain links TRBV7-8 to TRBJ2-1; 8 nucleotides align to TRBD1. J gave up 0 bases and V 5 bases, and 21 bases lay outside the gene matches. The germline CDR1 and CDR2 sequences are SGHVS and FQNEAQ. The CDR3 length is 21 residues. CDR3 coding DNA: TGTGCCAGCAGCCCCATCTCCGGGACAGGACCCCTAGGGCACTCCTACAATGAGCAGTTCTTC. Protein product: CASSPISGTGPLGHSYNEQFF.

This clonotype was seen many times. This chain links TRBV10-3 with TRBJ1-6; D not certain. The CDR3 runs 16 residues. The germline V gene encodes CDR1 ENHRY and CDR2 SYGVKD. Trimming removed 4 bases from V and 1 base from J, with 11 bases in between. CDR3 sequence: CAISGGEGSYNSPLHF. In nucleotides, the CDR3 is TGTGCCATCAGTGGGGGAGAGGGATCCTATAATTCACCCCTCCACTTT.

The chain employs TRBV10-3 and TRBJ2-7; no clear D gene. Trimming pared 5 bases from V and 7 bases from J, leaving 15 bases between. The germline V gene encodes CDR1 ENHRY and CDR2 SYGVKD. The CDR3 length is 13 residues. CDR3 coding DNA: TGTGCCATCAGTAGCTGGACGAGCGAGGAGCAGTACTTC. This codes for CAISSWTSEEQYF.

This clonotype came up many times. The genes are TRBV2 and TRBJ1-1; D call uncertain. Germline CDR1 is SNHLY and CDR2 is FYNNEI. The CDR3 is 13 residues long. The V end lost 6 bases, the J end lost 0 bases, and 8 bases lay between the germline ends. CDR3 in DNA: TGTGCCAGCAGCATTGCGATGAACACTGAAGCTTTCTTT. Encoded protein: CASSIAMNTEAFF.